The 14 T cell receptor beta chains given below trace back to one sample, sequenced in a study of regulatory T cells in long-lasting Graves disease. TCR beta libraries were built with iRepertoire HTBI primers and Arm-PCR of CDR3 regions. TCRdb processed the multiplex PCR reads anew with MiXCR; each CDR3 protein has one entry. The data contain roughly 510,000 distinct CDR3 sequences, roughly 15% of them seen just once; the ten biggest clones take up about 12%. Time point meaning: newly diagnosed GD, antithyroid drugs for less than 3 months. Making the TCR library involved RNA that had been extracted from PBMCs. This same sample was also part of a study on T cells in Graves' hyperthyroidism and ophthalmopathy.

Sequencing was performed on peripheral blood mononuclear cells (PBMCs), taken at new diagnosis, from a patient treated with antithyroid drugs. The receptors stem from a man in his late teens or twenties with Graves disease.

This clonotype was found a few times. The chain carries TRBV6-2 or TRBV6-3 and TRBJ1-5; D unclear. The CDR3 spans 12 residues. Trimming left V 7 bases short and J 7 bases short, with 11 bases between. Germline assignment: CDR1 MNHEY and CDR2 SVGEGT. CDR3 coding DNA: TGTGCCAGCAACATCGTCTCGCAGCCCCAGCATTTT. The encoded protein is CASNIVSQPQHF.

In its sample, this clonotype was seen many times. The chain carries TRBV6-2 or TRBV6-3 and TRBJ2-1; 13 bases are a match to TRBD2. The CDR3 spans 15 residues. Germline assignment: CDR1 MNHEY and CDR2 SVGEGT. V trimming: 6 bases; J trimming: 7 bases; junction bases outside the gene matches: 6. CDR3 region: CASRELAGGGNEQFF. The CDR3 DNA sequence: TGTGCCAGCAGGGAACTAGCGGGAGGGGGTAATGAGCAGTTCTTC.

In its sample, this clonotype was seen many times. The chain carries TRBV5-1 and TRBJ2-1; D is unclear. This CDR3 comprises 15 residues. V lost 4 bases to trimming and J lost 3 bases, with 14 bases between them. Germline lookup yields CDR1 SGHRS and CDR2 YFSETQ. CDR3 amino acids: CASSGLSGGYNEQFF. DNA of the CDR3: TGCGCCAGCAGCGGTCTGTCAGGTGGCTACAATGAGCAGTTCTTC.

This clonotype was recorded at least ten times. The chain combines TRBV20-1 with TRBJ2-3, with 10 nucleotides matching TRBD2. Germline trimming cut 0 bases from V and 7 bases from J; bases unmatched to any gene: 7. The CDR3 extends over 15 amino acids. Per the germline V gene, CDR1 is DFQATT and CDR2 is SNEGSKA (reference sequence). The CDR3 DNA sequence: TGCAGTGCTAGAGACGCTAGCGGGAGCATGTATACGCAGTATTTT. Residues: CSARDASGSMYTQYF.

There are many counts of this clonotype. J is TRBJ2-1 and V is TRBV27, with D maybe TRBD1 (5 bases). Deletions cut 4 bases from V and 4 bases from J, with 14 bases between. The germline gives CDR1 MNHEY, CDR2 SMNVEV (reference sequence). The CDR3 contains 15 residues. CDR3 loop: CASSWTTPYYNEQFF. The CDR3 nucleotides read TGTGCCAGCAGTTGGACAACCCCCTATTACAATGAGCAGTTCTTC.

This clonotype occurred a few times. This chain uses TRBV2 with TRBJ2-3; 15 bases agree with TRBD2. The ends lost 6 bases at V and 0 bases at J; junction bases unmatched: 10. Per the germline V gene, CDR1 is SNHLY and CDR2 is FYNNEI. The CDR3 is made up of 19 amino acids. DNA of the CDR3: TGTGCCAGCAGGAAGAGCCCGGGACTAGCGGGAGGTAGCACAGATACGCAGTATTTT. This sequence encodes CASRKSPGLAGGSTDTQYF.

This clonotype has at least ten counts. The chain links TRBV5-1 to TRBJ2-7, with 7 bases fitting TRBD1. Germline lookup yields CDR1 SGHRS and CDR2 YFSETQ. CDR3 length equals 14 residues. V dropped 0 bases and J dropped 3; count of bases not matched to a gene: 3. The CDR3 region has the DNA TGCGCCAGCAGCTTGGAACAGGGGAACTACGAGCAGTACTTC. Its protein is CASSLEQGNYEQYF.

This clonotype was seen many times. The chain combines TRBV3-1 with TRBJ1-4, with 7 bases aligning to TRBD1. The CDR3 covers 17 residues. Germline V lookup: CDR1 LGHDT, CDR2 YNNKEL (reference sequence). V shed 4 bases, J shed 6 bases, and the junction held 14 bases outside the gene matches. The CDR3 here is CASSPFPSRGLDEKLFF. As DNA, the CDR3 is TGTGCCAGCAGCCCTTTCCCCTCGAGGGGGCTAGATGAAAAACTGTTTTTT.

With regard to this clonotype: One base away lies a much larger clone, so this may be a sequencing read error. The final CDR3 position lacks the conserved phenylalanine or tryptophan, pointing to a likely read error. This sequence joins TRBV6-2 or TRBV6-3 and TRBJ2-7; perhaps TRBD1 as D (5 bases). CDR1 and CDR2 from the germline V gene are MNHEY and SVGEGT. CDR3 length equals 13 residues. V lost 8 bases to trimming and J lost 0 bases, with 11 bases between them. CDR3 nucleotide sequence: TGTGCCAGCTGGAAGCAGGGCTCCTACGAGCAGTACCTC. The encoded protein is CASWKQGSYEQYL.

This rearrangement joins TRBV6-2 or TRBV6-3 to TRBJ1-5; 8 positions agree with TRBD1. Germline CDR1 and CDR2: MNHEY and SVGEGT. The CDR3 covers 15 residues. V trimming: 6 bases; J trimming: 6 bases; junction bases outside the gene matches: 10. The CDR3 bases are TGTGCCAGCAGCGCTACAGGACAGGGAGGTCAGCCCCAGCATTTT. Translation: CASSATGQGGQPQHF.

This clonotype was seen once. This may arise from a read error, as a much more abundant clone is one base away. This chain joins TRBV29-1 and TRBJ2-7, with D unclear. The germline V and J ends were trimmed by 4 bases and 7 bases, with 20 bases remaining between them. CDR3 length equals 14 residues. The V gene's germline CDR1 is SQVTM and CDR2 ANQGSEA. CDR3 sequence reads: CSVVGRPSYNEQYF. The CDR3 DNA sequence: TGCAGCGTTGTAGGCAGGCCTTCCTACAATGAGCAGTACTTC.

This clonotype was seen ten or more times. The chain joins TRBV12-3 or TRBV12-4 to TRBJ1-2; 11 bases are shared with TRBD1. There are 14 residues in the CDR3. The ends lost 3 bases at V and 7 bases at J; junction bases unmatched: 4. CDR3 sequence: CASSFRDRGFGYTF. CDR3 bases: TGTGCCAGCAGTTTCCGGGACAGGGGGTTTGGCTACACCTTC.

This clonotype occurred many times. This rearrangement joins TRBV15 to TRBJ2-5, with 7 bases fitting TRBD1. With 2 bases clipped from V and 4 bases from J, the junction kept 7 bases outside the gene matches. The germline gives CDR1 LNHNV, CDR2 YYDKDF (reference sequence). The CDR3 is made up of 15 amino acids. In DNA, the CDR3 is TGTGCCACCAGCAGACCCGGACAGGTTGGAGAGACCCAGTACTTC. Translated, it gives CATSRPGQVGETQYF.

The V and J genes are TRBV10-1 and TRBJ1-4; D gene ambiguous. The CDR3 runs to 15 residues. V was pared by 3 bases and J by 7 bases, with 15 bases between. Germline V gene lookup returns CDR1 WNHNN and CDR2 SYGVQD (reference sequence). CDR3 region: CASSDSTGPREKLFF. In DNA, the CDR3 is TGCGCCAGCAGTGACTCGACCGGTCCCCGTGAAAAACTGTTTTTT.